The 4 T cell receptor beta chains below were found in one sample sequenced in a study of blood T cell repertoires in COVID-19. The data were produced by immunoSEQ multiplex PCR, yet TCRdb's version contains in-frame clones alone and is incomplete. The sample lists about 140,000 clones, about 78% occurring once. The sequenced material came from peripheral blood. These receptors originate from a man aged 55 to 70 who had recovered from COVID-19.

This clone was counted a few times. This chain's CDR3 is CAVSGGNEKLFF. The CDR3 DNA reads as TGTGCCGTAAGCGGCGGGAATGAAAAACTGTTTTTT. V usage is TRBV7-9 and J usage is TRBJ1-4; D gene ambiguous. The germline CDR1 and CDR2 sequences are SEHNR and FQNEAQ (reference sequence). The CDR3 sequence is 12 residues long. V dropped 11 bases and J dropped 5 bases, with 12 bases sitting between them.

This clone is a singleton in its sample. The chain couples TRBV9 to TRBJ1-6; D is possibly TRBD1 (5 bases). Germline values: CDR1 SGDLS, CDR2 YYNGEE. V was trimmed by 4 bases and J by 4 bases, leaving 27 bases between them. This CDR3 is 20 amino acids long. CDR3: CASSPQRGGEASMYNSPLHF. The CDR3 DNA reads TGTGCCAGCAGCCCCCAACGGGGGGGAGAAGCGAGTATGTATAATTCACCCCTCCACTTT.

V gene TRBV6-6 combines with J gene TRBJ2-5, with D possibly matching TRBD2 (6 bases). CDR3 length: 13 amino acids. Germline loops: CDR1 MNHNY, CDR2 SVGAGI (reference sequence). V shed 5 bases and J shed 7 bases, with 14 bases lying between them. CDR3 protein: CASSTREEGTQYF. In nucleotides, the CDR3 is TGTGCCAGCAGTACCAGAGAGGAGGGGACCCAGTACTTC.

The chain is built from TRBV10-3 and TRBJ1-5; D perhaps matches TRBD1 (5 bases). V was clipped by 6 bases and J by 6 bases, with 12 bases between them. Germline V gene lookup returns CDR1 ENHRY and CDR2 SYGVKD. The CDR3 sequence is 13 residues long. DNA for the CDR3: TGTGCCATCAGGGGGGAGGAAGGTCAGCCCCAGCATTTT. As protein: CAIRGEEGQPQHF.